This T cell receptor (beta chain) emerged from a study of T cells in Graves' hyperthyroidism and ophthalmopathy. Participants, patients aged 18 to 65, had newly diagnosed hyperthyroidism with a duration under 2 months. The study based diagnoses on clinical symptoms, serum thyroxine and TRAb, thyroid ultrasound and orbital computed tomography. General study points: Ophthalmopathy was distinguished from stable hyperthyroidism by 13 V-J signatures.

What was amplified from RNA transcripts were TCR beta CDR3 regions. The TCR CDR3 first-round RT-PCR relied on the HTBI primer set. One entry per CDR3 protein, called by TCRdb with MiXCR from the multiplex PCR reads. Seen here are about 350,000 distinct CDR3 sequences, about 18% observed once, and the top ten hold almost 35%. This clonotype was detected ten times or more. Antigen specificity is unknown. This clonotype was sampled from a woman aged 25 to 39 with Graves' hyperthyroidism that later progressed to Graves' ophthalmopathy. The sequenced material came from blood.

The CDR3 loop reads CASSLWTGKASPLHF. CDR3 DNA sequence: TGTGCCAGCAGTCTTTGGACAGGGAAAGCTTCACCCCTCCACTTT. The chain uses TRBV12-3 or TRBV12-4 and TRBJ1-6; 8 bases are a match to TRBD1. The J segment lost 9 bases and the V segment lost 5 bases, leaving 9 bases of the junction unmatched. The CDR3 extends over 15 amino acids.